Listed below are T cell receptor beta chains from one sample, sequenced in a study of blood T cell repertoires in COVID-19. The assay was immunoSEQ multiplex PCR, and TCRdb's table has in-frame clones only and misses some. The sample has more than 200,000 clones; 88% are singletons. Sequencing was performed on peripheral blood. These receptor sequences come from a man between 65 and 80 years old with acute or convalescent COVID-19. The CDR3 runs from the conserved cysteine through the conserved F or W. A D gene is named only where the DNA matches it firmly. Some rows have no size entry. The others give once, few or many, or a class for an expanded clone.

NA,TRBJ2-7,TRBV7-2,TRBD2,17,CASSLRPTSGSGNEQYF,TGTGCCAGCAGCTTGAGGCCTACTAGCGGGAGTGGGAACGAGCAGTACTTC
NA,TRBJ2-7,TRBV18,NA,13,CASSPLKGAEQYF,TGTGCCAGCTCACCATTGAAAGGGGCCGAGCAGTACTTC
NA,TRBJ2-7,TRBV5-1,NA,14,CASSPSTASYEQYF,TGCGCCAGCAGCCCCTCGACAGCCTCCTACGAGCAGTACTTC
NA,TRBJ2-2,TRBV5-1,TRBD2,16,CASSLLAGVNTGELFF,TGCGCCAGCAGCTTACTAGCGGGAGTTAACACCGGGGAGCTGTTTTTT
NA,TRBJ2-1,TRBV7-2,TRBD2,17,CASSFTGTSGSWNEQFF,TGTGCCAGCAGCTTTACAGGGACTAGCGGGAGTTGGAATGAGCAGTTCTTC
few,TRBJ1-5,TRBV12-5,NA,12,CASASSNQPQHF,TGTGCTAGTGCCTCCAGCAATCAGCCCCAGCATTTT
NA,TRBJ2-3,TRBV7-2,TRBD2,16,CASSPRLAGSTDTQYF,TGTGCCAGCAGCCCCCGACTAGCGGGGAGCACAGATACGCAGTATTTT
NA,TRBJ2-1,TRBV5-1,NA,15,CASSLDSPSYNEQFF,TGCGCCAGCAGCTTGGACAGCCCCTCCTACAATGAGCAGTTCTTC
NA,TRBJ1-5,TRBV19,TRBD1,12,CASDDREGPQHF,TGTGCCAGTGACGACAGGGAAGGGCCCCAGCATTTT
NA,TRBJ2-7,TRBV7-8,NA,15,CASSLGDSATYEQYF,TGTGCCAGCAGCTTAGGAGATAGCGCCACCTACGAGCAGTACTTC
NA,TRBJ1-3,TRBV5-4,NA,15,CASSEGQTAGNTIYF,TGTGCCAGCAGCGAAGGACAGACCGCTGGAAACACCATATATTTT
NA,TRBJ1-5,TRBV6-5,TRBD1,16,CASSYSGTGFNQPQHF,TGTGCCAGCAGTTACTCCGGGACAGGGTTTAATCAGCCCCAGCATTTT
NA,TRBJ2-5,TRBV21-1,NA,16,CASSYSFRDKKETQYF,TGTGCCAGCAGCTACTCCTTCCGGGACAAAAAAGAGACCCAGTACTTC
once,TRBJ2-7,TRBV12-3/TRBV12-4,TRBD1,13,CASSSDRDYEQYF,TGTGCCAGCAGTTCTGACAGGGACTACGAGCAGTACTTC
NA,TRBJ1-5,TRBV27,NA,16,CASSSLSGVLNQPQHF,TGTGCCAGCAGTTCACTATCAGGGGTTTTAAATCAGCCCCAGCATTTT
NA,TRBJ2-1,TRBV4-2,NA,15,CASSLNIGAYNEQFF,TGTGCCAGCAGCCTCAATATTGGGGCATACAATGAGCAGTTCTTC
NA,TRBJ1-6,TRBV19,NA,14,CASSIGFLDSPLHF,TGTGCCAGTAGTATTGGCTTTTTGGATTCACCCCTCCACTTT
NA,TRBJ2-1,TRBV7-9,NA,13,CASSAQGGNEQFF,TGTGCCAGCAGTGCACAGGGTGGCAATGAGCAGTTCTTC
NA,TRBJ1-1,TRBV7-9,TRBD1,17,CASSSGQVGALGTEAFF,TGTGCCAGCAGCTCAGGACAGGTTGGAGCGTTGGGCACTGAAGCTTTCTTT
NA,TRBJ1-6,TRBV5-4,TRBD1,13,CASSRQGDSPLHF,TGTGCCAGCAGCAGACAGGGAGATTCACCCCTCCACTTT
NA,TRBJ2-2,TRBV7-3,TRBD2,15,CASSPGLVSTGELFF,TGTGCCAGCAGCCCAGGACTAGTATCGACCGGGGAGCTGTTTTTT
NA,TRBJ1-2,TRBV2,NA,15,CASRGGGVRNYGYTF,TGTGCCAGCAGGGGGGGTGGTGTAAGGAACTATGGCTACACCTTC
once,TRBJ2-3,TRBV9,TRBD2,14,CASSPGGGPDTQYF,TGTGCCAGCAGCCCGGGGGGGGGCCCAGATACGCAGTATTTT
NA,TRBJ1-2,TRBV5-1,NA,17,CASSLGSGGRMYYGYTF,TGCGCCAGCAGCTTGGGGAGCGGGGGGCGTATGTACTATGGCTACACCTTC
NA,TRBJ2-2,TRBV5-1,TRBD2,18,CASSAGLAGVREAGELFF,TGCGCCAGCAGCGCAGGACTAGCGGGAGTTCGGGAGGCCGGGGAGCTGTTTTTT
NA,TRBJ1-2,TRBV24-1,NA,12,CATSSAGYGYTF,TGTGCCACCAGTTCCGCCGGCTATGGCTACACCTTC
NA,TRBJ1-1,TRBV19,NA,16,CASKKGDGYMNTEAFF,TGTGCCAGTAAAAAGGGGGACGGCTACATGAACACTGAAGCTTTCTTT
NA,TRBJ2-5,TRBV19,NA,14,CASSVEGGRETQYF,TGTGCCAGTAGTGTAGAGGGGGGGAGAGAGACCCAGTACTTC